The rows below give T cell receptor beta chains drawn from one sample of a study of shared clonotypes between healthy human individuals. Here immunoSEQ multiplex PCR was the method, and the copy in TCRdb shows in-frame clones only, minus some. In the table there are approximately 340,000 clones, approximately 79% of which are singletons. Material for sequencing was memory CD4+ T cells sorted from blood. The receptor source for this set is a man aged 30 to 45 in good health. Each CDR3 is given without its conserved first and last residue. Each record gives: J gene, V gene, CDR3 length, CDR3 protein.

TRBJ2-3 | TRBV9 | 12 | ASSPGVSTDTQY
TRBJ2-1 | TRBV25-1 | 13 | ASSEYAANYNEQF
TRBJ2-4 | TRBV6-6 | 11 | ASLSSGKNIQY
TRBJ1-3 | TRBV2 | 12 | ASRPRDPGNTIY
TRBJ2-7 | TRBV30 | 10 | AWDGRDYEQY
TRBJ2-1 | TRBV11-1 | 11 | ASSLGRADEQF
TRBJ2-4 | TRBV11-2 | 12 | ASSRERTVLFQY
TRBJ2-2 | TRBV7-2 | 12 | ASSFGRHTGELF
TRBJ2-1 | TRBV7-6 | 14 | ASSPRGAESYNEQF
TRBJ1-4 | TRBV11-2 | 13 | ASRRSGTDSAKLF
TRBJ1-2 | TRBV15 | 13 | ATSREQGANYGYT
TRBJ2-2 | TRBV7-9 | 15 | ASSPFVGLANTGELF
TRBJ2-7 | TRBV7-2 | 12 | ASRRGLAGTEQY
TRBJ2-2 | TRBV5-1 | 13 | ASSLAAGLTGELF
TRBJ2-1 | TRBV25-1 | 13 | ASSELAGGTGEQF
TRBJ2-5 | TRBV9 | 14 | ASTRASAGGAETQY
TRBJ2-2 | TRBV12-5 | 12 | ASGLEQATGELF
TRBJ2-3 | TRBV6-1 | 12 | ASLGTSGTDTQY
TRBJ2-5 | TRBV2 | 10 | ASSALQETQY
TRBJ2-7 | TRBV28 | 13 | ASSLTGLAGYEQY
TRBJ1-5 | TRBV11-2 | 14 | ASSLKPGQGIQPQH
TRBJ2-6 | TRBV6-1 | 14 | ASSEAGGPGANVLT
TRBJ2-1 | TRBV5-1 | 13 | ASSPRLSSYNEQF